This TCR beta chain came from a study of cytomegalovirus exposure and HLA in healthy donors (dated by TCRdb to 2016 to 2017). Regarding the study in general: An earlier analysis of several hundred of the donors reported about 250 Gb of sequence data and 117 million unique TCR beta sequences from 150 million to 200 million T cells. All discovery cohort repertoires had been generated using a single sequencing platform. A separate validation cohort of approximately 120 different subjects was used in addition to the 666-subject first cohort. A later genetic analysis used genome-wide SNP genotypes for about 55% of the 666 donors, treating that subset as a discovery cohort. In a later analysis, previously published TCR beta repertoires from some 640 donors were re-analyzed and high-resolution HLA genotyping was added so that TCR occurrence patterns could be studied. An earlier analysis of about 600 of the donors used high-throughput TCR beta sequencing to judge whether each TCR beta V gene segment behaved as functional or pseudogenic. Roughly 5 DR-DQ haplotypes were treated as single units for association and clustering because of strong linkage in the cohort. The study aimed to test whether cataloging public T cell receptors could reveal signatures of past pathogen exposure. The number of donors typed differed by locus, with roughly 629-640 for A, B, C, DRB1 and DQB1, roughly 520 for DQA1, 600 to 610 for DPA1, and approximately 470 for DPB1. Rather than drawing on any new phenotypic data, the later analysis identified candidate immune exposures from TCR beta sequences and the way those sequences occurred across donors. An early release covering roughly 640 HLA-typed donors comprised approximately 290 gigabases of sequencing data and tens of millions of unique TCR sequences. On average, roughly 250,000 unique TCR beta nucleotide sequences were sequenced per donor among about 400 genotyped donors of the cohort, with 15% to 20% of those sequences being non-productive. Donor age, sex, ethnicity and CMV serostatus were compiled together with the repertoire data. The study combined high-throughput TCR immunosequencing, statistical association of individual TCRs with disease status, and machine learning to predict cytomegalovirus infection status. HLA typing included class I and class II loci at four-digit resolution. The T cell repertoires of about 700 subjects were profiled by immunosequencing and related to cytomegalovirus serostatus. Of the roughly 410 genotyped donors, 81% were placed in the genetic ancestry cluster associated with self-reported Caucasian donors. Results the study describes overall, beyond this receptor: Assigning TCR associations to individual alleles was difficult when HLA alleles, especially DR and DQ, strongly co-occurred. An association between a missense DCLRE1C variant and V-gene and J-gene trimming of TCR beta chains was found in a later genetic analysis and replicated in an independent cohort. A later analysis associated around 16,000 TCR beta sequences with specific HLA alleles at a false discovery rate of 0.05. According to a later analysis, TCR association rates differed among HLA loci, with DRB1 alleles showing the most associated TCRs and HLA-C alleles showing the fewest. A later analysis reported that several top co-occurrence clusters appeared linked to parvovirus B19, influenza, CMV and Epstein-Barr virus. The earlier analysis of some 560 of the donors excluded 15 to 20 rarely observed V segments, including chromosome 9 orphons, because counts were too low. Some IMGT-functional V segments, including TRBV6-2 and TRBV6-3, could not be distinguished by the 87-base-pair reads and were therefore excluded. Linkage disequilibrium might explain the correlated functional status among segregating V segments, but an unknown experimental factor could not be excluded. Compared with equally common non-associated chains, HLA-associated TCR beta chains in a later analysis were more clonally expanded and had lower generation probabilities. Only TCR beta chains were sequenced in this cohort, and the absence of alpha or paired-chain data limited detectable features. The classifier was reported to diagnose cytomegalovirus status with high specificity and sensitivity in both the original cohort and the validation cohort. A group of highly shared sequence variants was considered likely to be a technical artifact of the sequencing pipeline. HLA typing was unavailable for some donors at each locus, so association tests used only the typed subset. The study listed around 160 TCR beta chains as associated with cytomegalovirus. Broadly in line with IMGT annotations, most TCR beta V segments showed up in productive rearrangements about 87% or about 30% of the time in an earlier analysis of 450 to 750 of the donors. Three of the identified cytomegalovirus-associated TCR beta chains were confirmed in vitro to be specific for cytomegalovirus antigens. A further reported finding was that TCR beta sequences accurately predicted the HLA-A and HLA-B alleles for most subjects in the first cohort. According to a later genetic analysis, donors in an Asian-associated ancestry cluster had fewer N-insertions in productive TCRs than the roughly 670-donor mean. The only immune exposure information available for the cohort was CMV serostatus. While some public TCRs were present in many individuals, most TCR sequences turned up only very rarely across donors. The presence/absence analyses assumed that sequencing depth was roughly uniform across donors, and that assumption may not be true. Most CMV-associated TCR beta chains appeared to be HLA-restricted in a later analysis, and the HLA associations seemed to be driven largely by CMV exposure. It was suggested by the authors that the approach could potentially be generalized to other disease states and immunological phenotypes.

With regard to this clone: Its antigen remains undetermined. No clone much larger than this one lies a single base away; base qualities are absent.

CDR1 MDHEN and CDR2 SYDVKM were looked up in the germline V gene. There are 14 amino acids in the CDR3, from cysteine to phenylalanine inclusive. Only CDR3 DNA is held: 42 bases, read in frame from base 1. The junction shows trimming of 5 bases on V and 9 bases on J, plus 20 bases between the germline ends. The cohort consisted of approximately 670 healthy bone marrow donors. At the time of sampling, all cohort members were nominally healthy, though unrecorded immune exposures were likely present. The donor tested CMV seronegative and was one of the 352 seronegative cohort members. Every donor gave a peripheral blood sample, and the peripheral blood mononuclear cells from that sample were used for TCR beta sequencing. Genomic DNA was extracted from the blood cell samples with the Qiagen DNeasy Blood Extraction Kit. The library was produced with the immunoSEQ multiplex PCR assay. For the multiplex PCR, a mixture combining 60 forward primers for TCR Vbeta segments and 13 reverse primers for TCR Jbeta segments was used. The CDR3 region of rearranged TCR beta genes was amplified from genomic DNA with a multiplex PCR assay. On the Illumina HiSeq System, the amplified TCR beta libraries were sequenced as 87-base-pair reads. Turning to the authors' computational methods: Across the 670 or so repertoires, a later analysis counted approximately 83 million unique TCR beta chains, 8.5 million to 12 million of which were shared by at least two donors. To remove PCR and sequencing errors, raw reads were error-corrected and collapsed into unique sequences using a nearest-neighbor algorithm that merged closely related sequences. Alignment of CDR3 sequences to IMGT reference sequences was used to assign V, D and J gene segments. For a sequence to be retained, a match of at least six nucleotides to both a V gene segment and a J gene segment was required. A rearrangement counted as productive if the CDR3 had no stop codons and remained in frame with V and J, and every other rearrangement counted as non-productive. CDR3 was defined by IMGT convention, running from the second conserved V-encoded cysteine to the conserved J-encoded phenylalanine. Sequences without an unambiguous match to a single V gene segment were excluded from the earlier analysis of 500 to 700 of the donors. An earlier analysis of approximately 590 of the donors called V segments functional above 56.7% productive rearrangements and segregating when the between-donor standard deviation exceeded 5%. A statistical classification framework was built for diagnosing cytomegalovirus status from the catalog of TCR beta chain sequences. In a later analysis, TCR nucleotide sequences were compared against IMGT/GENE-DB human TR gene sequences so that V and J genes could be assigned. Using the TCRdist pipeline, a later analysis assigned CDR3 sequences along with most-parsimonious VDJ recombination scenarios. A later analysis defined each TCR beta chain by its CDR3 amino acid sequence plus V-gene family, and excluded reads lacking a unique V-gene family. To address suspected cross-contamination and a sequencing artifact, a later analysis removed roughly 580 highly shared, low-generation-probability nucleotide sequences. A later analysis calculated a clonal expansion index for each public chain from normalized within-repertoire ranks of inferred template counts. In a later analysis, generation probabilities were computed using a VDJ recombination model fitted to out-of-frame rearrangements, and the results were checked against IGoR. In a later analysis, TCR-TCR, TCR-HLA and TCR-CMV co-occurrence was scored with hypergeometric tests, and a repertoire-size bias correction was applied to TCR pairs. In a later analysis, false discovery rates were estimated by permuting HLA or CMV assignments 20 times. In a later analysis, co-occurring TCRs were grouped using DBSCAN, with TCRdist sequence similarity added in when clustering inside HLA-allele-positive subsets. For co-occurrence clustering, repertoires with fewer than 30,000 or more than 120,000 public chains were excluded, along with about five repertoires with anomalous nucleotide sharing. TCRdb's version of the immuneACCESS table is confined to in-frame rearrangements and falls short of the full clone set. An unresolved V gene accounts for under half of the shortfall where checked; the remainder is of unknown origin. That table is the source of V, J and clone size, and D and trimming were worked out from the DNA. For this sample the table gives 110,000 to 150,000 clones, of which around 73% were detected only once. The biggest ten clones account for around 3.2% of the sample.

Sequencing input: PBMCs. This clonotype was obtained from a female donor in good health and CMV-seronegative. The sequence is built from TRBV28 and TRBJ2-7; the D gene is possibly TRBD1, with 6 bases matching. CDR3 loop: CASSARGGVIVQYF. The DNA sequence reads TGTGCCAGCAGTGCACGAGGGGGTGTTATCGTGCAGTACTTC.